This T cell receptor (beta chain) came from a study of blood T cell repertoires in COVID-19. Germline V gene lookup returns CDR1 KGHDR and CDR2 SFDVKD. V was pared by 9 bases and J by 1 base, with 12 bases between. The CDR3 runs 14 residues. Only in-frame clones appear in the TCRdb table, and some are missing; sequencing was by immunoSEQ multiplex PCR. The sample carries about 320,000 clones, 85% recorded once. The sample comprised peripheral blood. The clonotype was recovered from a human donor in a cohort sampled during active COVID-19. The chain joins TRBV24-1 to TRBJ1-5; TRBD1 might be the D (5 bases). Here the CDR3 reads CATLRDVSNQPQHF. In nucleotides, the CDR3 is TGTGCCACCCTCAGGGATGTGAGCAATCAGCCCCAGCATTTT.